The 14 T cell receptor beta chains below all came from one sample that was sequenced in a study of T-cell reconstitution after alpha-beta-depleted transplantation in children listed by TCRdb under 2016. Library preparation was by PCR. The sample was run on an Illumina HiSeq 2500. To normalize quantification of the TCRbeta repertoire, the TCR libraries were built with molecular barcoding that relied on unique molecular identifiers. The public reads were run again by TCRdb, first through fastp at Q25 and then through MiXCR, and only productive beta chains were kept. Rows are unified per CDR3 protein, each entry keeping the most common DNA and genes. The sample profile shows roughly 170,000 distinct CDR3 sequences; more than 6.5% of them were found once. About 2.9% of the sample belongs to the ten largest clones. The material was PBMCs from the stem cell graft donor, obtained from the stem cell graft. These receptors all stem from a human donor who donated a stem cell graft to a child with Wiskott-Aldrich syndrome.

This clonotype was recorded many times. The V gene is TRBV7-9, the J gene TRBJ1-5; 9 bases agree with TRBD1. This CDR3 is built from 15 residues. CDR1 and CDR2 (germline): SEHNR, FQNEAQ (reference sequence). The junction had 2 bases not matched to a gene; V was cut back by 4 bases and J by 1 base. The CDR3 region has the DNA TGTGCCAGCAGCTCTGACAGGGGGAGCAATCAGCCCCAGCATTTT. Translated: CASSSDRGSNQPQHF. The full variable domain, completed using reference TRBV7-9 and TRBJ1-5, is DTGVSQNPRHKITKRGQNVTFRCDPISEHNRLYWYRQTLGQGPEFLTYFQNEAQLEKSRLLSDRFSAERPKGSFSTLEIQRTEQGDSAMYLCASSSDRGSNQPQHFGDGTRLSIL.

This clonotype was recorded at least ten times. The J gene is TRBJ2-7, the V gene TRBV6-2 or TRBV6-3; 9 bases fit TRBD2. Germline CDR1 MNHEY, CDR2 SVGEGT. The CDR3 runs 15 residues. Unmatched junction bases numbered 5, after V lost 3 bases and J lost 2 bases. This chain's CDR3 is CASSYSTSGTYEQYF. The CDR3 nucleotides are TGTGCCAGCAGTTATTCGACTAGCGGAACCTACGAGCAGTACTTC.

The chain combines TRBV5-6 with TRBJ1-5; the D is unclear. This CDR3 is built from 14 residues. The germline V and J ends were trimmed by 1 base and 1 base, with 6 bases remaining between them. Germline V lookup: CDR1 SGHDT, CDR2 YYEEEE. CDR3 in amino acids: CASSLKWSNQPQHF. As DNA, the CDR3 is TGTGCCAGCAGCTTGAAGTGGAGCAATCAGCCCCAGCATTTT.

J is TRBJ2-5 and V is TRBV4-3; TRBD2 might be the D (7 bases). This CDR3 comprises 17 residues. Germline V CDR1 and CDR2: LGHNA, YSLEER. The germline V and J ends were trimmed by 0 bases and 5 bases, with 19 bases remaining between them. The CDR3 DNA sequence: TGCGCCAGCAGCCAAGATGCTCCGGGGGGCGGTGGTGAGACCCAGTACTTC. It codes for CASSQDAPGGGGETQYF.

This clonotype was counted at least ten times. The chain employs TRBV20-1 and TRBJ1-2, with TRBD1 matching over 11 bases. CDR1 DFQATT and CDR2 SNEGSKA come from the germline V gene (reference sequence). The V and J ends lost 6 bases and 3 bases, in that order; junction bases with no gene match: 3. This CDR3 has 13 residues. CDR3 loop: CSAGTGGDYGYTF. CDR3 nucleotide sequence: TGCAGTGCAGGGACAGGGGGGGACTATGGCTACACCTTC.

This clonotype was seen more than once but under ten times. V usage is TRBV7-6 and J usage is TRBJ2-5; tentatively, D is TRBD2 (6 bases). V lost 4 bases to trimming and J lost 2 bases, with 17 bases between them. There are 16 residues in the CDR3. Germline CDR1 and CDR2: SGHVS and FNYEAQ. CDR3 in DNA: TGTGCCAGCAGCTCGCCGGGACTCAGAGGGCAAGAGACCCAGTACTTC. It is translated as CASSSPGLRGQETQYF.

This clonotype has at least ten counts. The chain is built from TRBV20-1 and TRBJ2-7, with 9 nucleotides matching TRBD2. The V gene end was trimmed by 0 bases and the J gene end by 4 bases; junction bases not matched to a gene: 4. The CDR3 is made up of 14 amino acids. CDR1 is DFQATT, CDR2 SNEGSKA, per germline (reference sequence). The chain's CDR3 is CSARESAGGYEQYF. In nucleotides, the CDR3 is TGCAGTGCTAGAGAGTCGGCGGGAGGGTACGAGCAGTACTTC.

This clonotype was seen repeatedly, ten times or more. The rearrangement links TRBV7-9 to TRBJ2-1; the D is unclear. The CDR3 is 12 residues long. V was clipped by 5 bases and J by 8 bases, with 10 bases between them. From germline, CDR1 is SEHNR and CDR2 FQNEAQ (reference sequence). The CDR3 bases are TGTGCCAGCAGCCCCAGAGACTATGAGCAGTTCTTC. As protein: CASSPRDYEQFF. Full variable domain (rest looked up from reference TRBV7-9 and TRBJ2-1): DTGVSQNPRHKITKRGQNVTFRCDPISEHNRLYWYRQTLGQGPEFLTYFQNEAQLEKSRLLSDRFSAERPKGSFSTLEIQRTEQGDSAMYLCASSPRDYEQFFGPGTRLTVL.

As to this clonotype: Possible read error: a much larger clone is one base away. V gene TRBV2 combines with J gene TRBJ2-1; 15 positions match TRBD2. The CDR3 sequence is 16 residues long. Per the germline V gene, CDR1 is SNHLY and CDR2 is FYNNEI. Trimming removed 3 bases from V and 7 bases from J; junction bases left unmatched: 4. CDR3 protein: CASSEAGLAGGNEQFF. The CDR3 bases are TGTGCCAGCAGTGAGGCGGGACTAGCGGGGGGAAATGAGCAGTTCTTC.

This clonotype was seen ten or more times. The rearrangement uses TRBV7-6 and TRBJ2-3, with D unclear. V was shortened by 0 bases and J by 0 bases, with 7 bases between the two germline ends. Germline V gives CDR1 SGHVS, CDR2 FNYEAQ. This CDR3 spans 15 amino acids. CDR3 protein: CASSLAAPSTDTQYF. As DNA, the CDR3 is TGTGCCAGCAGCTTAGCGGCCCCTAGCACAGATACGCAGTATTTT. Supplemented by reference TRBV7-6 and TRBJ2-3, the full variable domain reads GAGVSQSPRYKVTKRGQDVALRCDPISGHVSLYWYRQALGQGPEFLTYFNYEAQQDKSGLPNDRFSAERPEGSISTLTIQRTEQRDSAMYRCASSLAAPSTDTQYFGPGTRLTVL.

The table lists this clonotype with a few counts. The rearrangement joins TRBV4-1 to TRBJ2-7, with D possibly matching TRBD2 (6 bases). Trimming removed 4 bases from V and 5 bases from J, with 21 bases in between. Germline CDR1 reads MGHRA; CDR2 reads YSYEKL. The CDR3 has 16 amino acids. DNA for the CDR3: TGCGCCAGCAGCCTCGGAGGGTCCTCTATTACCCACGAGCAGTACTTC. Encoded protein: CASSLGGSSITHEQYF.

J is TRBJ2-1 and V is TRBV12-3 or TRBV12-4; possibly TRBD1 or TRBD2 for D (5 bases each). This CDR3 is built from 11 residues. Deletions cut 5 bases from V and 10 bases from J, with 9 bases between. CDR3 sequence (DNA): TGTGCCAGCAGTCGGGGCCAAGAGCAGTTCTTC. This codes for CASSRGQEQFF.

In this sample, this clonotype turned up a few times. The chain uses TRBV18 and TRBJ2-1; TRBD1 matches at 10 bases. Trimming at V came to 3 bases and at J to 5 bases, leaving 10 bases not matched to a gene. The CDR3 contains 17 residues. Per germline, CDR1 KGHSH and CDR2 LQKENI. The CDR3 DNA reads TGTGCCAGCTCACCTATAAAGGGACAGGGGCCTGACAATGAGCAGTTCTTC. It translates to CASSPIKGQGPDNEQFF.

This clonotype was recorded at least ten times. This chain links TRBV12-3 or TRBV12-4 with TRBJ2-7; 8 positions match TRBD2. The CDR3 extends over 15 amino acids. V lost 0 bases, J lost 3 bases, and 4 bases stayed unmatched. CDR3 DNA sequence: TGTGCCAGCAGTTTAGCGGGACTAGGTTACTACGAGCAGTACTTC. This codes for CASSLAGLGYYEQYF.